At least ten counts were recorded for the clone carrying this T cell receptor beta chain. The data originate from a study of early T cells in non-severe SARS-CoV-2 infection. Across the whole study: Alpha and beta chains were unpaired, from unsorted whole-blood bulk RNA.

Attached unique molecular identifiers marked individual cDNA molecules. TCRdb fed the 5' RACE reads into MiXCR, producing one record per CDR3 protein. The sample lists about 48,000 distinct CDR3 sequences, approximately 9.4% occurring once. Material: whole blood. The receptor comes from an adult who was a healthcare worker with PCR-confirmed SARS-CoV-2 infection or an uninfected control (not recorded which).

The CDR3 DNA reads as TGTGCCAGCTCACCGGGCGGATCAGCCTACGAGCAGTACTTC. Amino acids: CASSPGGSAYEQYF. This sequence joins TRBV18 and TRBJ2-7; D is undetermined. Trimming shortened V by 3 bases and J by 2 bases, and 11 bases separated the two germline ends. The CDR3 is 14 amino acids. Germline CDR1 reads KGHSH; CDR2 reads LQKENI.